Below, one T cell receptor (beta chain) is given with its context. The target antigen is unknown. Prepared libraries of TCR beta cDNA carried unique molecular identifiers. With about 0.95 to 10 million T cells as the source, some 500,000 cDNA molecules resulted. One entry per CDR3 protein results from TCRdb running MiXCR on the PCR reads. In the table there are roughly 870,000 distinct CDR3 sequences, under 70% of which are singletons. The record originates from a study of post-analysis software for immune sequencing data. Whole-study findings and limits: There were five TRBV segments more frequent in patients than controls, and TRBV5-6, TRBV5-1 and TRBV20-1 were among them.

The CDR3 consists of 16 residues. V shed 0 bases and J shed 3 bases, with 12 bases lying between them. Germline loops: CDR1 LGHNA, CDR2 YNFKEQ. This receptor was identified in a girl between 10 and 17 years old with multiple sclerosis. Sequenced material: blood. V usage is TRBV4-2 and J usage is TRBJ2-1, with D possibly being TRBD2 (6 bases). CDR3 coding DNA: TGTGCCAGCAGCCAAGACTGGGGGGTGCTCTACAATGAGCAGTTCTTC. Amino acid sequence: CASSQDWGVLYNEQFF.